This entry concerns a single T cell receptor (beta chain). Its matching antigen is unknown. The TCR library protocol was used to attach unique molecular identifiers. These identifiers were attached to individual cDNA molecules. TCRdb re-derived calls from the 5' RACE reads in MiXCR, one entry per CDR3 protein. The sample comprises some 50,000 distinct CDR3 sequences, roughly 10% of which are singletons, and about 4.4% rests with the top ten. The sample is drawn from a study of early T cells in non-severe SARS-CoV-2 infection. Across the whole study: Sequencing targeted bulk RNA from unsorted whole blood, leaving chains unpaired.

The CDR3 covers 13 residues. Trimming pared 4 bases from V and 3 bases from J, leaving 10 bases between. CDR1 SGHTA and CDR2 FQGNSA come from the germline V gene. Regarding the study as a whole: Anti-spike CD8 specificities were favored by VDJdb matching, whose results missed private and CD4 specificities.

Material for sequencing was whole blood. The receptor's source is an adult who was a healthcare worker with PCR-confirmed SARS-CoV-2 infection or an uninfected control (not recorded which). V gene TRBV7-2 combines with J gene TRBJ2-7; D is ambiguous. CDR3 DNA sequence: TGTGCCAGCAGCTCTTCCCCCGGCTACGAGCAGTACTTC. As protein: CASSSSPGYEQYF.